This T cell receptor beta chain was recovered during a study of identical twins. V lost 4 bases and J lost 3; bases outside the gene matches: 12. CDR3 size: 16 residues. Per germline, CDR1 LGHDT and CDR2 YNNKEL (reference sequence). Template switching, a step in the protocol, added a universal primer site, and cDNA carried unique molecular identifiers. TCRdb itself ran the 5' RACE reads through MiXCR, one entry per CDR3 protein. The sample holds some 500,000 distinct CDR3 sequences; over 8.5% are singletons and the top ten take roughly 3%. The data also belong to a second study, concerning yellow fever vaccine responses in identical twins.

Sequenced material: PBMCs. This TCR was sampled from a woman in her late teens or twenties in good health. The chain carries TRBV3-1 and TRBJ2-7, with 7 positions matching TRBD2. CDR3: CASSPSLGRGDYEQYF. In DNA form, the CDR3 reads TGTGCCAGCAGCCCGTCTCTGGGACGGGGGGACTACGAGCAGTACTTC.